The next 27 T cell receptor beta chains were all read from a single sample in a study of blood T cell repertoires in COVID-19. TCRdb's copy holds only in-frame clones and misses some; the assay was immunoSEQ multiplex PCR. The sample records 70,000 to 75,000 clones, just over 90% being singletons. Sequences were obtained from peripheral blood. The receptors come from a woman younger than 35 with acute or convalescent COVID-19.

V usage is TRBV24-1 and J usage is TRBJ1-6; D is uncertain. Germline V gives CDR1 KGHDR, CDR2 SFDVKD. This CDR3 is built from 12 residues. V was cut by 3 bases and J by 8 bases, with 4 bases left in between. In DNA, the CDR3 is TGTGCCACCAGTGATGTCGATTCACCCCTCCACTTT. The encoded protein is CATSDVDSPLHF.

The chain combines TRBV4-3 with TRBJ2-1; a possible D gene is TRBD2 (6 bases). The germline V gene has CDR1 LGHNA and CDR2 YSLEER. V was clipped by 0 bases and J by 1 base, with 13 bases between them. This CDR3 has 17 amino acids. In DNA, the CDR3 is TGCGCCAGCAGCCAAGATTCTTGGCTAGCGTCCTACAATGAGCAGTTCTTC. It yields the protein CASSQDSWLASYNEQFF.

The gene calls are TRBV7-2 and TRBJ1-2; 8 bases match TRBD1. The V and J ends lost 1 base and 5 bases, in that order; junction bases with no gene match: 6. This CDR3 is built from 15 residues. Germline-derived CDR1 and CDR2 are SGHTA and FQGNSA. Here the CDR3 reads CASSLGPGGLYGYTF. Here the CDR3 DNA reads TGTGCCAGCAGCTTAGGTCCAGGGGGCCTATATGGCTACACCTTC.

V and J are TRBV27 and TRBJ2-1; TRBD2 agrees at 11 bases. The germline CDR1 and CDR2 sequences are MNHEY and SMNVEV (reference sequence). Trimming took 5 bases from V and 6 from J; bases not matched to a gene: 6. This CDR3 region has 15 residues. CDR3: CASSLSGGAVNEQFF. The CDR3, as DNA: TGTGCCAGCAGTCTTAGCGGGGGGGCAGTCAATGAGCAGTTCTTC.

The rearrangement joins TRBV6-5 to TRBJ2-2, with 10 bases identical to TRBD2. Germline trimming cut 2 bases from V and 3 bases from J; bases unmatched to any gene: 3. The CDR3 contains 16 residues. The germline V gene has CDR1 MNHEY and CDR2 SVGAGI. CDR3: CASSYLAGEYTGELFF. The CDR3 nucleotides are TGTGCCAGCAGTTACCTAGCGGGGGAATACACCGGGGAGCTGTTTTTT.

Of note for this clone: The junction shows a germline mismatch at one end, possibly a read error. The chain employs TRBV6-5 and TRBJ2-3; 7 nucleotides align to TRBD1. Per the germline V gene, CDR1 is MNHEY and CDR2 is SVGAGI. This CDR3 is built from 12 residues. The CDR3 DNA follows: TGTGCCAGCAGTTCCCGACAGGGCGGTGGATTTTTT. Translated: CASSSRQGGGFF.

This clone was detected once. The chain combines TRBV30 with TRBJ1-6, with D possibly matching TRBD1 (6 bases). V dropped 0 bases and J dropped 9 bases, with 12 bases sitting between them. Germline CDR1 reads GTSNPN; CDR2 reads SVGIG (reference sequence). CDR3 length: 14 residues. CDR3 nucleotide sequence: TGTGCCTGGAGTGTACTCCAGGGGAGTTCACCCCTCCACTTT. It yields the protein CAWSVLQGSSPLHF.

The chain carries TRBV5-1 and TRBJ1-2; the match to TRBD1 covers 9 bases. The J segment lost 5 bases and the V segment lost 3 bases, leaving 5 bases of the junction unmatched. Germline lookup yields CDR1 SGHRS and CDR2 YFSETQ. This CDR3 contains 14 residues. CDR3 loop: CASSSGTGSYGYTF. DNA of the CDR3: TGCGCCAGCAGCTCCGGGACAGGGAGTTATGGCTACACCTTC.

The chain combines TRBV25-1 with TRBJ2-3; 7 bases line up with TRBD2. The CDR3 loop spans 14 amino acids. Germline V CDR1 and CDR2: MGHDK, SYGVNS. V dropped 7 bases and J dropped 3; count of bases not matched to a gene: 7. The CDR3 nucleotides are TGTGCCAGCAATGCGGGAGTCAGTACAGATACGCAGTATTTT. Translating gives CASNAGVSTDTQYF.

In DNA, the CDR3 is TGTGCCAGCAGTGAAGAGTTCAGGGCCGGGACTTACTCCTACGAGCAGTACTTC. It specifies CASSEEFRAGTYSYEQYF. The chain uses TRBV6-1 and TRBJ2-7, with D possibly matching TRBD2 (6 bases). In germline, CDR1 is MNHNS, CDR2 SASEGT. CDR3 length: 18 amino acids. V lost 1 base, J lost 0 bases, and 19 bases lay in between.

The chain couples TRBV6-1 to TRBJ2-1; 10 nucleotides match TRBD1. Losses at the gene ends were 2 bases for V and 16 bases for J; bases not matched to a gene: 8. Per germline, CDR1 MNHNS and CDR2 SASEGT. The CDR3 has 13 residues. The CDR3 protein is CASSETWDRGIFF. CDR3 DNA sequence: TGTGCCAGCAGTGAAACCTGGGACAGGGGAATATTCTTC.

This clone has a single count. The rearrangement uses TRBV21-1 and TRBJ1-3; TRBD1 is taken as the D call from the table, unchecked against the DNA. TRBV21-1 is labeled a pseudogene. This CDR3 has 18 amino acids. Here the CDR3 reads CASSKEGARRSPRNTIYF. Written as DNA, the CDR3 is TGTGCCAGCAGCAAAGAGGGGGCCAGGAGGAGCCCTAGAAACACCATATATTTT.

On this clone itself: This same CDR3 is encoded by further DNA sequences in the sample. The V and J genes are TRBV11-2 and TRBJ2-3; TRBD2 aligns across 7 bases. V shed 1 base, J shed 4 bases, and the junction held 5 bases outside the gene matches. There are 15 residues in the CDR3. CDR1 and CDR2 from the germline V gene are SGHAT and FQNNGV. The CDR3 loop is CASSLVAGDSDTQYF. Written as DNA, the CDR3 is TGTGCCAGCAGCTTAGTGGCGGGGGACTCAGATACGCAGTATTTT. The whole variable domain, filled in from reference TRBV11-2 and TRBJ2-3, reads EAGVAQSPRYKIIEKRQSVAFWCNPISGHATLYWYQQILGQGPKLLIQFQNNGVVDDSQLPKDRFSAERLKGVDSTLKIQPAKLEDSAVYLCASSLVAGDSDTQYFGPGTRLTVL.

This clone occurred once. The V and J genes are TRBV2 and TRBJ1-2; 7 bases align to TRBD1. Germline V gives CDR1 SNHLY, CDR2 FYNNEI. CDR3 length: 17 residues. V lost 0 bases and J lost 5; bases outside the gene matches: 12. CDR3 sequence: CASSEALVWDSDYGYTF. CDR3 DNA sequence: TGTGCCAGCAGTGAAGCGCTGGTTTGGGACAGCGATTATGGCTACACCTTC.

The chain uses TRBV5-6 and TRBJ2-3; 9 positions agree with TRBD1. CDR3 size: 15 residues. Germline V gene sequence: CDR1 SGHDT, CDR2 YYEEEE. The V gene end was trimmed by 3 bases and the J gene end by 4 bases; junction bases not matched to a gene: 6. CDR3 in amino acids: CASSWGTGFSDTQYF. Written as DNA, the CDR3 is TGTGCCAGCAGCTGGGGGACAGGGTTTTCAGATACGCAGTATTTT.

The V and J genes are TRBV4-1 and TRBJ1-4, with D hard to call. V was cut by 1 base and J by 0 bases, with 12 bases left in between. Germline V gene lookup returns CDR1 MGHRA and CDR2 YSYEKL. The CDR3 covers 17 residues. The CDR3: CASSQVTGASTNEKLFF. DNA of the CDR3: TGCGCCAGCAGCCAAGTGACTGGTGCCTCAACTAATGAAAAACTGTTTTTT.

A single count supports this clone. The chain uses TRBV5-6 and TRBJ1-6; the D is unclear. The CDR3 sequence is 13 residues long. The V gene lost 4 bases and the J gene lost 6 bases, with 8 bases spanning the gap. Germline V CDR1 and CDR2: SGHDT, YYEEEE. This CDR3 reads CASSRERNSPLHF. CDR3 DNA sequence: TGTGCCAGCAGCAGGGAGCGTAATTCACCCCTCCACTTT. Based on the CDR3 plus reference TRBV5-6 and TRBJ1-6, the full variable domain is DAGVTQSPTHLIKTRGQQVTLRCSPKSGHDTVSWYQQALGQGPQFIFQYYEEEERQRGNFPDRFSGHQFPNYSSELNVNALLLGDSALYLCASSRERNSPLHFGNGTRLTVT.

The rearrangement uses TRBV11-2 and TRBJ2-1; TRBD2 matches 11 bases. CDR3 length equals 16 residues. CDR1 and CDR2 (germline): SGHAT, FQNNGV. With V trimmed by 5 bases and J by 0 bases, 3 bases remained unmatched. The DNA of the CDR3 is TGTGCCAGCAGCCTTACTAGCGGGAGCTCCTACAATGAGCAGTTCTTC. Translated: CASSLTSGSSYNEQFF.

The rearrangement links TRBV15 to TRBJ1-2; D gene uncertain. This CDR3 contains 13 residues. CDR1 is LNHNV and CDR2 is YYDKDF in the germline V gene (reference sequence). The V end lost 5 bases, the J end lost 5 bases, and 12 bases lay between the germline ends. CDR3 protein: CATSPSRVYGYTF. Here the CDR3 DNA reads TGTGCCACCAGCCCGAGTCGCGTTTATGGCTACACCTTC.

The gene calls are TRBV4-1 and TRBJ1-1; TRBD1 is a possible D gene (6 bases). V lost 1 base, J lost 8 bases, and 20 bases lay in between. Germline V gene data show CDR1 as MGHRA and CDR2 as YSYEKL. The CDR3 has 16 amino acids. The CDR3 nucleotides read TGCGCCAGCAGCCAAGGATTAGGGGGGGCGATCACGGAAGCTTTCTTT. It codes for CASSQGLGGAITEAFF.

There are a few counts of this clone. The V call is TRBV6-1, the J call TRBJ1-1; D may be TRBD1 (6 bases). Trimming left V 4 bases short and J 6 bases short, with 21 bases between. Germline V gene lookup returns CDR1 MNHNS and CDR2 SASEGT. CDR3 length: 16 amino acids. As DNA, the CDR3 is TGTGCCAGCAGTGGCAGGGGTTATTTCCGCTTGTCTGAAGCTTTCTTT. This codes for CASSGRGYFRLSEAFF.

CDR3 region: CASSLGQGGNTEAFF. The DNA of the CDR3 is TGCGCCAGCAGCTTGGGACAGGGCGGAAACACTGAAGCTTTCTTT. The V call is TRBV5-1, the J call TRBJ1-1; 7 bases fit TRBD1. J gave up 2 bases and V 0 bases, and 4 bases lay outside the gene matches. This CDR3 is built from 15 residues. CDR1 SGHRS and CDR2 YFSETQ come from the germline V gene.

The chain combines TRBV2 with TRBJ1-4; TRBD1 matches 10 bases. CDR1 and CDR2 from the germline V gene are SNHLY and FYNNEI. This CDR3 contains 15 residues. V lost 6 bases to trimming and J lost 8 bases; unmatched junction nucleotides: 9. CDR3 DNA sequence: TGTGCCAGCAGCCCTCTTAGGGGACAGGGGGAAAAACTGTTTTTT. It is translated as CASSPLRGQGEKLFF.

The rearrangement joins TRBV19 to TRBJ2-2; D is uncertain. The CDR3 is 12 residues long. V was pared by 6 bases and J by 4 bases, with 6 bases between. Germline V CDR1 and CDR2: LNHDA, SQIVND (reference sequence). The DNA for the CDR3 is TGTGCCAGTAGGACTTCCACCGGGGAGCTGTTTTTT. Protein sequence: CASRTSTGELFF.

The rearrangement uses TRBV28 and TRBJ1-5, with D unresolved. V dropped 2 bases and J dropped 7 bases, with 15 bases sitting between them. Germline CDR1 reads MDHEN; CDR2 reads SYDVKM. This CDR3 contains 15 residues. CDR3 bases: TGTGCCAGCAGTTTAGTCGGGGATTCAGAGCAGCCCCAGCATTTT. Its protein product is CASSLVGDSEQPQHF.

The gene calls are TRBV28 and TRBJ2-1; TRBD1 matches at 10 bases. CDR1 and CDR2 from the germline V gene are MDHEN and SYDVKM. This CDR3 has 14 amino acids. The junction had 4 bases not matched to a gene; V was cut back by 4 bases and J by 7 bases. The CDR3 nucleotides read TGTGCCAGCAGTTGGAGACAGGGGGCGAATGAGCAGTTCTTC. It is translated as CASSWRQGANEQFF.

This clone is medium-sized within its sample. The chain couples TRBV18 to TRBJ1-4; D is ambiguous. This CDR3 has 14 amino acids. CDR1 and CDR2 (germline): KGHSH, LQKENI. V was cut by 2 bases and J by 2 bases, with 6 bases left in between. CDR3: CASSPGETNEKLFF. The CDR3 region has the DNA TGTGCCAGCTCACCAGGGGAGACTAATGAAAAACTGTTTTTT.